The clone carrying this TCR beta chain came up once. Its antigen is currently unknown. This sample is part of a study of OX40 agonist ivuxolimab in advanced cancers. For the study at large: The study treated patients with ivuxolimab, an agonistic anti-OX40 (CD134) antibody. Prior anti-PD-1, anti-PD-L1 or anti-CTLA-4 therapy did not bar entry, and 30% to 40% had some.

Study-level points and caveats: Part of the nonresponder group also had normalized T-cell clonal expansion that was low. Still undetermined is the antigen specificity of the expanded peripheral T cells.

The data were produced by immunoSEQ multiplex PCR, yet TCRdb's version contains in-frame clones alone and is incomplete. The sample consists of about 7,800 clones, 73% of them appearing once. From germline, CDR1 is LNHDA and CDR2 SQIVND (reference sequence). V lost 11 bases to trimming and J lost 8 bases, with 12 bases between them. The CDR3 runs to 11 residues. Specimen: CD4+ or CD8+ T cells sorted from blood, collected in a trial of the OX40 agonist ivuxolimab. The chain recombines TRBV19 with TRBJ2-2, with TRBD1 as a possible D gene (5 bases). This clonotype originated in an adult with an advanced solid tumor such as melanoma, head and neck, liver or kidney cancer. The CDR3 DNA follows: TGTGCCTCAGGGCCGCGGGGGGAGCTGTTTTTT. This codes for CASGPRGELFF.